Below are 4 T cell receptor beta chains sequenced from a single sample in a study of Graves' ophthalmopathy and Graves' hyperthyroidism. The TCR beta CDR3 regions underwent amplification from RNA transcripts. HTBI primers were employed in first-round RT-PCR, then a second-round multiplex PCR followed. One entry per CDR3 protein results from TCRdb running MiXCR on the multiplex PCR reads. The sample lists 620,000 or so distinct CDR3 sequences, 22% seen once, with approximately 7% in the top ten. The sequencing input was peripheral blood. The receptors were gathered from a woman aged 18-30 years with stable Graves' hyperthyroidism. Some clones in this sample may be carry-over from other donors' samples.

This clonotype was seen repeatedly, ten times or more. The chain employs TRBV6-1 and TRBJ2-7; D call uncertain. V lost 1 base and J 3 bases, leaving 7 bases between the germline ends. The germline CDR1 and CDR2 sequences are MNHNS and SASEGT. This CDR3 is 13 amino acids long. In DNA form, the CDR3 reads TGTGCCAGCAGTGAAGGGAATCACTACGAGCAGTACTTC. Its translation: CASSEGNHYEQYF.

As for this clonotype: Given a much more abundant clone one base away, this may be a read error. V is TRBV12-3 or TRBV12-4 and J is TRBJ2-2; 8 bases are shared with TRBD1. This CDR3 is built from 14 residues. The CDR3 sequence: CASSSGTGVGELCF. CDR3 nucleotide sequence: TGTGCCAGCAGCTCCGGGACAGGAGTCGGGGAGCTGTGTTTT.

This clonotype has at least ten counts. V and J are TRBV19 and TRBJ1-5; D is ambiguous. The germline gives CDR1 LNHDA, CDR2 SQIVND (reference sequence). Trimming stripped 3 bases from V and 4 bases from J, with 19 bases between. This CDR3 contains 17 residues. The CDR3 spells CASSIPPGGRRNQPQHF. The DNA for the CDR3 is TGTGCCAGTAGTATTCCCCCTGGAGGGAGGCGGAATCAGCCCCAGCATTTT.

This chain links TRBV6-1 with TRBJ1-1; a possible D gene is TRBD1 (5 bases). The germline V gene has CDR1 MNHNS and CDR2 SASEGT. The CDR3 has 15 residues. V lost 4 bases and J 6 bases, leaving 18 bases between the germline ends. The CDR3 bases are TGTGCCAGCAGTGTGATTGGCAGGGTCGGGTCTGAAGCTTTCTTT. This translates into CASSVIGRVGSEAFF.